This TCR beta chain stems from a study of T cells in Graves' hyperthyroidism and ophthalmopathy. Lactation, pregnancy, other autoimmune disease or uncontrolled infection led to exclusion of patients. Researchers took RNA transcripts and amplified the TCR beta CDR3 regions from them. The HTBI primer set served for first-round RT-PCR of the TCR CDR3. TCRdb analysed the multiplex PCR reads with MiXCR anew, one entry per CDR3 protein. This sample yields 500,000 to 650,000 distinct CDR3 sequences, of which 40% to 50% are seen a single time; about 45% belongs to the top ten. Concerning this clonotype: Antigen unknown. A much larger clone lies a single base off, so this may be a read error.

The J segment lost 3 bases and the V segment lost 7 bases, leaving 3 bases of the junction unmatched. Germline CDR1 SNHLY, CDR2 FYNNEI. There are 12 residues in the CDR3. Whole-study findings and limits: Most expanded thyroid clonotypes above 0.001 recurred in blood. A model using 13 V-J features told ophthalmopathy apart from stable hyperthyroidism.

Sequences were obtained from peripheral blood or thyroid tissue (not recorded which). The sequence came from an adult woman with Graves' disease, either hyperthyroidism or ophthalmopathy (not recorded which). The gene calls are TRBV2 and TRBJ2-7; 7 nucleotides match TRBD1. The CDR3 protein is CASNRDSYEQYF. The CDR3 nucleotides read TGTGCCAGCAACCGGGACAGCTACGAGCAGTACTTC.